A selection of T cell receptor beta chains follows, all from one sample in a study of OX40 agonist ivuxolimab in advanced cancers. Data came from immunoSEQ multiplex PCR; TCRdb stores just in-frame clones and leaves some out. The sample has under 25,000 clones, 79% seen once. The material sequenced was CD4+ or CD8+ T cells sorted from blood, taken in a trial of the OX40 agonist ivuxolimab. The origin of the receptors is an adult with an advanced solid tumor such as melanoma, head and neck, liver or kidney cancer. Both conserved end residues are part of each CDR3. A D gene is named only where the DNA matches it firmly. Size values are once, few and many counts, or a class for expanded clones, and some rows have none.

j_call d_call v_call clone_size cdr3_nt cdr3_aa
TRBJ2-3 TRBD2 TRBV7-3 - TGTGCCAGCAGCCGCACCGGGACTAGCAGGACAGATACGCAGTATTTT CASSRTGTSRTDTQYF
TRBJ1-1 - TRBV7-8 once TGTGCCAGCAGACCCTGGCAGGGTGGGGGTTCTGAAGCTTTCTTT CASRPWQGGGSEAFF
TRBJ2-7 - TRBV27 - TGTGCCAGCAGTTCGGGACATCCGGTTAAAGGTGAGCAGTACTTC CASSSGHPVKGEQYF
TRBJ2-7 - TRBV7-2 once TGTGCCAGCAGCTTTCCGGACAGACCCTACGAGCAGTACTTC CASSFPDRPYEQYF
TRBJ1-5 - TRBV28 - TGTGCCAGCAGTTTATTGGGTAGCAATCAGCCCCAGCATTTT CASSLLGSNQPQHF
TRBJ2-5 TRBD1 TRBV30 - TGTGCCTGGGGTCAGGGGGTGGCGGAGACCCAGTACTTC CAWGQGVAETQYF
TRBJ1-2 - TRBV9 - TGTGCCAGCAGCGTAGTCGGGGTGAGGGGGAACTATGGCTACACCTTC CASSVVGVRGNYGYTF
TRBJ2-7 - TRBV5-4 once TGTGCCAGCAGCTTGGCTAGCTACGAGCAGTACTTC CASSLASYEQYF
TRBJ2-2 - TRBV13 - TGTGCCAGTAGCTTCAGGGGTGGGGGCCTGAACACCGGGGAGCTGTTTTTT CASSFRGGGLNTGELFF
TRBJ1-6 - TRBV11-3 - TGTGCCAGCAGTTTCAGGGTGTCGGATTCACCCCTCCACTTT CASSFRVSDSPLHF
TRBJ1-5 - TRBV4-1 - TGCGCCAGCAGCCAAGATGGGAGTGGCAATCAGCCCCAGCATTTT CASSQDGSGNQPQHF
TRBJ2-7 - TRBV7-9 - TGTGCCAGCAGCCCCCCGACAGGTTACGAGCAGTACTTC CASSPPTGYEQYF
TRBJ1-6 - TRBV7-9 medium-sized TGTGCCAGCAGCTCGCATGATTATCAGGGTATCGGTTCACCCCTCCACTTT CASSSHDYQGIGSPLHF
TRBJ1-3 - TRBV6-6 medium-sized TGTGCCAGCAGGGCTGGAAACACCATATATTTT CASRAGNTIYF
TRBJ1-5 TRBD1 TRBV4-1 - TGCGCCAGCAGCTACGCAGGGGGTATGGCCCAGCATTTT CASSYAGGMAQHF
TRBJ1-6 TRBD1 TRBV5-1 - TGCGCCAGCACCCTGGGTACAGGGGTTGGTTCACCCCTCCACTTT CASTLGTGVGSPLHF
TRBJ1-1 - TRBV18 - TGTGCCAGCTCACCACAGAACACTGAAGCTTTCTTT CASSPQNTEAFF
TRBJ1-5 - TRBV9 few TGTGCCAGCACCACCGGGGATAGCAATCAGCCCCAGCATTTT CASTTGDSNQPQHF
TRBJ2-3 - TRBV11-2 once TGTGCCAGCAGCCCCTGGGGCTTGACGCTGGACCATACGCAGTATTTT CASSPWGLTLDHTQYF
TRBJ1-2 TRBD1 TRBV5-1 few TGCGCCAGCAGCTTGGGGACAGGGAGGAATGGCTACACCTTC CASSLGTGRNGYTF
TRBJ2-6 TRBD1 TRBV5-4 - TGTGCCAGCTTCCCCTTTGGACAGGGCTCTGGGGCCAACGTCCTGACTTTC CASFPFGQGSGANVLTF
TRBJ1-1 - TRBV19 - TGTGCCAGTAGTATAGATGGGAGGGGGTGGATGAACACTGAAGCTTTCTTT CASSIDGRGWMNTEAFF
TRBJ1-2 - TRBV27 - TGTGCCAGCAGTTTAGGGGGAAGTGGCTACACCTTC CASSLGGSGYTF
TRBJ2-1 TRBD2 TRBV12-5 - TGTGCTAGTGGTTTCCCCCTAGCGGGGTACAATGAGCAGTTCTTC CASGFPLAGYNEQFF
TRBJ2-2 - TRBV2 - TGTGCCAGCAGTGAAAAGGTCCCTTACCCCCCCGGGGAGCTGTTTTTT CASSEKVPYPPGELFF
TRBJ1-1 - TRBV5-1 - TGCGCCAGCAGCTTGGACTTTTCTGGGACGGCTGCCTGGGGGACTGAAGCTTTCTTT CASSLDFSGTAAWGTEAFF
TRBJ1-4 - TRBV28 medium-sized TGTGCCAGCACGAGGGAAACTAATGAAAAACTGTTTTTT CASTRETNEKLFF
TRBJ2-1 TRBD2 TRBV5-4 - TGTGCCAGCAGCTTAGGGACTAGCGGGGTCAGCGATGAGCAGTTCTTC CASSLGTSGVSDEQFF
TRBJ2-5 - TRBV19 - TGTGCCACCCAGAATCCGGACGGCAACCAAGAGACCCAGTACTTC CATQNPDGNQETQYF
TRBJ2-1 - TRBV4-3 - TGCGCCAGCAGCCAAGCTCACTATTCGGGGAATGAGCAGTTCTTC CASSQAHYSGNEQFF
TRBJ1-5 - TRBV5-4 medium-sized TGTGCCAGCAGCGTCTATTTTGGCGGCAATCAGCCCCAGCATTTT CASSVYFGGNQPQHF